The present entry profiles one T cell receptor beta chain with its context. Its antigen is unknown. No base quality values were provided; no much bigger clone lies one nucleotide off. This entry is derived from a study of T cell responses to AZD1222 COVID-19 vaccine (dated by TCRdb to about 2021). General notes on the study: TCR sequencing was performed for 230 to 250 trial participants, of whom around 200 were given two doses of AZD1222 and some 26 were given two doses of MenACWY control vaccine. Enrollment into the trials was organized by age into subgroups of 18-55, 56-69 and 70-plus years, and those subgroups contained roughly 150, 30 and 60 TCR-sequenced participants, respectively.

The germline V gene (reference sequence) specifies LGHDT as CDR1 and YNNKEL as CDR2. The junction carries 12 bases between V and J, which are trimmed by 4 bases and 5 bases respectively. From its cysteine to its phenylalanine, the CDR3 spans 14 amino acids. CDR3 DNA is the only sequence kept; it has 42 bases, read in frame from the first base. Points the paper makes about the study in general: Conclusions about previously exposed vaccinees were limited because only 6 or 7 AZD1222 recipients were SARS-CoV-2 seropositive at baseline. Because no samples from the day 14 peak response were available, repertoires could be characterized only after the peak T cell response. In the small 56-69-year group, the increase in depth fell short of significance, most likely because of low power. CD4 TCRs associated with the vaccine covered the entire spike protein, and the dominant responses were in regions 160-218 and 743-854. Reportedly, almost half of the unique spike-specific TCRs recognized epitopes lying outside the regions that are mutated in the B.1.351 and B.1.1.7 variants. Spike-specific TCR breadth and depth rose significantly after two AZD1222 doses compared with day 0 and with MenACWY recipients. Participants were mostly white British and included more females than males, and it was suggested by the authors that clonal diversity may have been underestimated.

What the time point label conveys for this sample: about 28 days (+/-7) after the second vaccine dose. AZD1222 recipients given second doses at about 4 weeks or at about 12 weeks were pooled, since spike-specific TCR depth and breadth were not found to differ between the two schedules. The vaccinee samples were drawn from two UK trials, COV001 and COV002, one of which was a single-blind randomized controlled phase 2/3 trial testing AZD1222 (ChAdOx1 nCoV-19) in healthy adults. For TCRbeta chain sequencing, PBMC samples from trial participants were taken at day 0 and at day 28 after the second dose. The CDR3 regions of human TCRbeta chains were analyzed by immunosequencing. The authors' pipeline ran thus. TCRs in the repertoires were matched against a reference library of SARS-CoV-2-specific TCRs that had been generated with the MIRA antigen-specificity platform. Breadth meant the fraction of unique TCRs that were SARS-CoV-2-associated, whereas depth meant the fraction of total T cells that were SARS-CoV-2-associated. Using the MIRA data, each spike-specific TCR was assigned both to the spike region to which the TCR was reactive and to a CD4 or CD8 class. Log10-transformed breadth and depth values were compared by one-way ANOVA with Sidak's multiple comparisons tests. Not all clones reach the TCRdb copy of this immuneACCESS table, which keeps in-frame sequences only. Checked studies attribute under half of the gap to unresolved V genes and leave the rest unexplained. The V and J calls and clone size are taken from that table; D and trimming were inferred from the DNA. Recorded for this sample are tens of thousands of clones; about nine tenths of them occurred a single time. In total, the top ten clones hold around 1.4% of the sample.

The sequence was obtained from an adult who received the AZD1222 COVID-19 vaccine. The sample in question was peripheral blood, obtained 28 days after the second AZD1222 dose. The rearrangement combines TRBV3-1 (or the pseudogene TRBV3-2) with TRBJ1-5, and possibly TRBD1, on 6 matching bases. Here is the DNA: TGTGCCAGCAGCCCACAGACAGGCTATCAGCCCCAGCATTTT. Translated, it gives CASSPQTGYQPQHF.